One sample yielded the 10 T cell receptor beta chains listed below, sequenced in a study of blood T cell repertoires in COVID-19. The protocol was immunoSEQ multiplex PCR, while the TCRdb copy is restricted to in-frame clones and leaves out a portion. Among about 130,000 clones, roughly 90% were seen once, and the ten largest hold under 4.5%. What was sequenced was peripheral blood. The receptor source for this set is a man aged 55 to 70 with COVID-19, enrolled during active disease.

V usage is TRBV5-4 and J usage is TRBJ1-1; TRBD1 matches 11 bases. The germline V gene has CDR1 SGHNT and CDR2 YYREEE (reference sequence). The CDR3 has 16 residues. V shed 2 bases, J shed 6 bases, and the junction held 9 bases outside the gene matches. CDR3 DNA sequence: TGTGCCAGCAGCTTCGGGACAGGGGGTGTAGGGGCTGAAGCTTTCTTT. Protein: CASSFGTGGVGAEAFF.

The genes are TRBV12-3 or TRBV12-4 and TRBJ1-5; 7 bases map to TRBD1. The CDR3 is 13 residues long. The ends lost 1 base at V and 11 bases at J; junction bases unmatched: 5. The CDR3 region has the DNA TGTGCCAGCAGTTTAGGTCAGGGGGTGGCCCAGCATTTT. Translation: CASSLGQGVAQHF.

The chain has TRBV19 and TRBJ1-5, with 10 positions matching TRBD1. Germline lookup yields CDR1 LNHDA and CDR2 SQIVND (reference sequence). This CDR3 is 15 amino acids long. With V trimmed by 5 bases and J by 3 bases, 4 bases remained unmatched. Written as DNA, the CDR3 is TGTGCCAGTAGTGCCCGACAGGGGGCCAATCAGCCCCAGCATTTT. Its protein is CASSARQGANQPQHF.

This rearrangement joins TRBV5-1 to TRBJ1-2, with D perhaps TRBD1 (6 bases). Between the trimmed V and J ends, which lost 4 bases and 1 base, there was a span of 11 bases. This CDR3 region has 14 residues. In germline, CDR1 is SGHRS, CDR2 YFSETQ. The CDR3 DNA reads TGCGCCAGCAGCATACAGGGTGGTAACTATGGCTACACCTTC. It is translated as CASSIQGGNYGYTF. Supplemented by reference TRBV5-1 and TRBJ1-2, the full variable domain reads KAGVTQTPRYLIKTRGQQVTLSCSPISGHRSVSWYQQTPGQGLQFLFEYFSETQRNKGNFPGRFSGRQFSNSRSEMNVSTLELGDSALYLCASSIQGGNYGYTFGSGTRLTVV.

This rearrangement joins TRBV5-6 to TRBJ1-2, with TRBD1 matching 7 bases. Per the germline V gene, CDR1 is SGHDT and CDR2 is YYEEEE. V dropped 5 bases and J dropped 3; count of bases not matched to a gene: 4. CDR3 length equals 13 residues. CDR3 in amino acids: CASRGTADYGYTF. The CDR3 bases are TGTGCCAGCAGGGGGACAGCGGACTATGGCTACACCTTC.

V usage is TRBV30 and J usage is TRBJ1-3, with 8 bases lining up with TRBD1. The CDR3 consists of 16 residues. Unmatched junction bases numbered 8, after V lost 0 bases and J lost 4 bases. CDR1 GTSNPN and CDR2 SVGIG come from the germline V gene (reference sequence). The CDR3 bases are TGTGCCTGGAGTGTATACCGAGGACAGGGAGGAAACACCATATATTTT. Protein sequence: CAWSVYRGQGGNTIYF.

A remark on this clone: The junction differs from germline at one of its ends, possibly a read error. V is TRBV6-6 and J is TRBJ1-2; weak D call: TRBD1 (6 bases). CDR3 length: 15 amino acids. Germline V lookup: CDR1 MNHNY, CDR2 SVGAGI (reference sequence). The CDR3 DNA follows: TGTGCCAGCCAAATGACCGGGACAACATTTAAAGAGCCATCTTTC. Translating it yields CASQMTGTTFKEPSF.

J is TRBJ1-6 and V is TRBV15; no firm D call. The CDR3 length is 14 residues. Germline V lookup: CDR1 LNHNV, CDR2 YYDKDF (reference sequence). Trimming shortened V by 3 bases and J by 9 bases, and 12 bases separated the two germline ends. The CDR3 protein is CATSSGPQVSPLHF. The CDR3 nucleotides read TGTGCCACCAGCAGTGGCCCCCAGGTTTCACCCCTCCACTTT.

This sequence joins TRBV3-1 (or the pseudogene TRBV3-2) and TRBJ1-1; 9 bases map to TRBD1. Germline CDR1 LGHDT, CDR2 YNNKEL (reference sequence). V shed 5 bases and J 13 bases; nucleotides not matched to a gene: 8. The CDR3 loop spans 12 amino acids. The CDR3 here is CASSLAGTGLFF. CDR3 in DNA: TGTGCCAGCAGCTTAGCAGGGACAGGGCTTTTCTTT.

The rearrangement uses TRBV27 and TRBJ1-5; tentative D call: TRBD1 (5 bases). Germline lookup yields CDR1 MNHEY and CDR2 SMNVEV (reference sequence). V dropped 4 bases and J dropped 10 bases, with 20 bases sitting between them. This CDR3 comprises 15 residues. For the CDR3, the DNA is TGTGCCAGCAGTTCCGGGACTGCCTCTAAAAGTCCCCAGCATTTT. Encoded protein: CASSSGTASKSPQHF.